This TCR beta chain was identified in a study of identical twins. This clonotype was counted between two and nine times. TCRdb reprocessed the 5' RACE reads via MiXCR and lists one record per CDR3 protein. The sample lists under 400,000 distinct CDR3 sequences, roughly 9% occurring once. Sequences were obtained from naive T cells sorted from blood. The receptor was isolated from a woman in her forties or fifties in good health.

CDR3 coding DNA: TGTGCCAGCAGCCTAATCGGAAACACCATATATTTT. It encodes CASSLIGNTIYF. The V call is TRBV7-8, the J call TRBJ1-3; no firm D call. The V and J ends lost 5 bases and 4 bases respectively, with 6 bases between them. There are 12 residues in the CDR3. The germline gives CDR1 SGHVS, CDR2 FQNEAQ.